This TCR beta chain was found in a study of blood T cell repertoires in COVID-19 (dated by TCRdb to about 2020). Background for the entire study: Samples from collaborators originated in the United States, Italy and Spain and spanned both the acute and convalescent phases of COVID-19. The repertoires were released in a freely available public database intended as a resource for research on the immune response to SARS-CoV-2. The material from the prospective study consisted of cDNA or gDNA derived from T cells, B-cell-depleted T cells, or PBMCs. Nearly every sample came with metadata listing a de-identified subject ID, COVID-19 status, age in years and sex. The samples were drawn from two sources: the first 160 participants of the ongoing ImmuneRACE study, and 950 to 1,500 subjects contributed by 6 global collaborators. Where available, HLA class I and class II types were taken from metadata supplied by the sample provider and were not determined by assay-based typing. Deeply sampled blood TCRbeta repertoires from subjects exposed to, actively infected with, or recovered from COVID-19 were included in the dataset. Broad study findings and their caveats: How much clinical and demographic metadata was included differed by source and by participant, and the metadata was provided uncurated.

Enrolling through a virtual design, the prospective study's participants ranged in age from roughly 18 to 95 years and lived across roughly 24 United States geographic areas. In the prospective study, participants were assigned to cohorts based on the clinical history participants reported in a screening survey and a study questionnaire. ImmuneRACE Cohort 3 recovered participants were defined by two consecutive negative NP/OP PCR tests, healthcare professional clearance, or symptom resolution. In the prospective study, mobile phlebotomists collected whole blood, serum and a nasopharyngeal or oropharyngeal swab from each participant. Prospective study participants could optionally give additional blood draws and questionnaires over a roughly two-month period. Blood samples from the prospective study were shipped frozen or at room temperature prior to DNA extraction. TCRbeta CDR3 regions were amplified from genomic DNA by means of the immunoSEQ Assay, a bias-controlled multiplex PCR. In the authors' own workflow: The number of nucleated cells in each sample was estimated from the amplification of reference gene primers within the assay. To quantify the absolute abundance of each unique TCRbeta CDR3 rearrangement, sequence reads were collapsed and filtered. For each sample, productive Simpson clonality was calculated by taking the square root of Simpson's diversity index across productive rearrangements. This is the immuneACCESS table as TCRdb keeps it, with only in-frame sequences that have V and J called. A part of the clones is gone; compared with another copy, unresolved V genes explain less than half, and the rest is unexplained. D and trimming come from the DNA, and the V and J calls and clone size come from that table. This sample gives approximately 310,000 clones in total; about nine tenths of them show up just once. The top ten clonotypes cover approximately 5.5% of the sample.

For CDR1 and CDR2, the germline V gene lists SGHTA and FQGNSA. Spanning cysteine to phenylalanine, the CDR3 consists of 17 amino acids. CDR3 DNA is the only sequence kept; it has 51 bases, read in frame from the first base. V is pruned by 4 bases and J by 6 bases, leaving 13 bases of the junction without a gene match. Notes on this clone: It lacks a known antigen. Per-base qualities were not stored, and no clone one base away is much larger.

Specimen: PBMCs or T cells enriched from blood (not recorded which). The rearrangement combines TRBV7-2 with TRBJ1-5; TRBD1 agrees with 9 junctional bases. The clonotype originates from a man aged 55 to 70 who had recovered from COVID-19. The CDR3 sequence is CASSYQPTRDRAQPQHF. The DNA reads as follows: TGTGCCAGCAGCTATCAACCGACTCGGGACAGGGCTCAGCCCCAGCATTTT.